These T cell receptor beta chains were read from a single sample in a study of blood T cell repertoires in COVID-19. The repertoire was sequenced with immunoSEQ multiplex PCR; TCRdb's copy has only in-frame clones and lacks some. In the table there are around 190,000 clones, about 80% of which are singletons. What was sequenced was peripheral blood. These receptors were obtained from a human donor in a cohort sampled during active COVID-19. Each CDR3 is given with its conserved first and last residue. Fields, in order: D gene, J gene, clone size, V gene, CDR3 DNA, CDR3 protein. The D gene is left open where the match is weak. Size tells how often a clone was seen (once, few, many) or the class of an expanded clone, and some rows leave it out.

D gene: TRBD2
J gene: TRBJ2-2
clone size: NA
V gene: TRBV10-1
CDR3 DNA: TGCGCCAGCAGTGAATACGGGACTAGTAAAGGCCGGGAGCTGTTTTTT
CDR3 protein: CASSEYGTSKGRELFF

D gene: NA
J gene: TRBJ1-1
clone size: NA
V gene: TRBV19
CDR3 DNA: TGTGCCACAGGGTTCTTGAACACTGAAGCTTTCTTT
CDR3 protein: CATGFLNTEAFF

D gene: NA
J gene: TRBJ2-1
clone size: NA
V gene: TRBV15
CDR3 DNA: TGTGCCACCAGGCCCGCCGGAGGGGAGAACTACAATGAGCAGTTCTTC
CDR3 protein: CATRPAGGENYNEQFF

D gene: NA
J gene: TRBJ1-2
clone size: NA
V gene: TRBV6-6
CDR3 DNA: TGTGCCAGCAGCCGATCCTCAAGGACAGTCGTGAATGGCTACACCTTC
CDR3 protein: CASSRSSRTVVNGYTF

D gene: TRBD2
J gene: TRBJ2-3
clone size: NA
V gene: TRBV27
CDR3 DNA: TGTGCCAGCAGGGGGGGGAGTAGGTTGGCGACTAGCACAGATACGCAGTATTTT
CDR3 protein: CASRGGSRLATSTDTQYF

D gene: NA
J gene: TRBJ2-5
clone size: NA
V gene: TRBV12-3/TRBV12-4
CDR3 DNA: TGTGCCAGCAGTCGACATCGAGAGACCCAGTACTTC
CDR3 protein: CASSRHRETQYF

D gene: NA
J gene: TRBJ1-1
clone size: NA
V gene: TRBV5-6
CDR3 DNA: TGTGCCAGCAGCGTGGGCCCGAACATTGAAGCTTTCTTT
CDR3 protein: CASSVGPNIEAFF

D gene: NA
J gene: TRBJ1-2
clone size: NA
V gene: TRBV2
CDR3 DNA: TGTGCCAGCAGTGAACCTATCTATGGCTACACCTTC
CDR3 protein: CASSEPIYGYTF

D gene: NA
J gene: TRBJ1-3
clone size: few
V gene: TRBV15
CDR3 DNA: TGTGCCACCAGCAGGACGGAGGGCAGTGGAAACACCATATATTTT
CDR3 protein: CATSRTEGSGNTIYF

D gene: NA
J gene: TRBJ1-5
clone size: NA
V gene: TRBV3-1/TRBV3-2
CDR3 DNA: TGTGCCAGCAGCCAAGATTCAGGGGTGAATCAGCCCCAGCATTTT
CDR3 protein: CASSQDSGVNQPQHF

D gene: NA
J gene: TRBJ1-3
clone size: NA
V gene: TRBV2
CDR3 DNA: TGTGCAAAAGGGGCTAGCTCTGGAAACACCATATATTTT
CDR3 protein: CAKGASSGNTIYF

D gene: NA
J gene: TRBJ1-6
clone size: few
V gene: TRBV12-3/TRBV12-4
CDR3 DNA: TGTGCCAGCAGGCCACAGGGTTATTCACCCCTCCACTTT
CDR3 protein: CASRPQGYSPLHF

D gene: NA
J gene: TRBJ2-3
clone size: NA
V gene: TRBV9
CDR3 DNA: TGTGCCAGCAGCGTAGGTCAGGGGATCACAGATACGCAGTATTTT
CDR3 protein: CASSVGQGITDTQYF

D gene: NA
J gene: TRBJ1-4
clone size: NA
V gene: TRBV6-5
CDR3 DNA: TGTGCCAGCAGTTACAACGGTGATGAAAAACTGTTTTTT
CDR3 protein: CASSYNGDEKLFF

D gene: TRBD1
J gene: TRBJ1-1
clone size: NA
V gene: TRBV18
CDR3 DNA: TGTGCCAGCTCATCGTCCGGGACAGTGAACACTGAAGCTTTCTTT
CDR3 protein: CASSSSGTVNTEAFF

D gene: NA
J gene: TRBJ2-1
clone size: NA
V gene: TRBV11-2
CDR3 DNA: TGTGCCAGCAGCTTAAGAGTGGGAGCTAAGGAGCAGTTCTTC
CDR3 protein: CASSLRVGAKEQFF

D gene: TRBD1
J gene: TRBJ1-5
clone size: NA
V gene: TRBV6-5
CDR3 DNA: TGTGCCAGCAGTCTTGACAGGGGAGATCAGCCCCAGCATTTT
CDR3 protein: CASSLDRGDQPQHF

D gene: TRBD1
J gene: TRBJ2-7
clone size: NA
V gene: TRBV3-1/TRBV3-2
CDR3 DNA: TGTGCCAGCAGCCCCGGGACAGGGCCTTACGAGCAGTACTTC
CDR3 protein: CASSPGTGPYEQYF